This TCR beta chain was documented in a study of shared clonotypes between healthy human individuals. Turning to the study itself: Donor ages ranged 18 to 49 years: a couple of women, a few men. Whole-study findings and limits: Limited genetic and exposure-history diversity came from having few donors.

Germline CDR1 reads GTSNPN; CDR2 reads SVGIG (reference sequence). CDR3 length: 13 residues. Unmatched junction bases numbered 1, after V lost 3 bases and J lost 2 bases. Unsorted PBMC DNA was run through sequencing on ten immunoSEQ deep assay plates. Profiling relied on immunoSEQ multiplex PCR, and the TCRdb table lists in-frame clones only, not all of them. The repertoire has 90,000 to 100,000 clones, around half of them found once; the top ten carry around 16%. Worth noting for this clone: Its target is unknown.

Without sorting, samples used around 100 million PBMCs for genomic DNA. This chain uses TRBV30 with TRBJ1-2, with 9 bases identical to TRBD1. The sequenced material came from PBMCs. The receptor's source is a woman aged 40 to 50 in good health. Some clones in this sample may be carry-over from other donors' samples. The CDR3 sequence is CAWRTGGNYGYTF. DNA for the CDR3: TGTGCCTGGAGGACAGGGGGAAACTATGGCTACACCTTC.